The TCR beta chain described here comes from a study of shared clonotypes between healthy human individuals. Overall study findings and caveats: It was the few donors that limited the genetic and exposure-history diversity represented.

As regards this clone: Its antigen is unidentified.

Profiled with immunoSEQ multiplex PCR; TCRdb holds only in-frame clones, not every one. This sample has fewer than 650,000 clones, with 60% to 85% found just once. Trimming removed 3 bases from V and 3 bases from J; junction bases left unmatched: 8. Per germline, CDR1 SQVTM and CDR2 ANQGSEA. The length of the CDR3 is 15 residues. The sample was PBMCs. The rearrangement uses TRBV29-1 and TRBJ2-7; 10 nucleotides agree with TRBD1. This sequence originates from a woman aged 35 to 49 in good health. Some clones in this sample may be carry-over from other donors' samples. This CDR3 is CSVETGGIANYEQYF. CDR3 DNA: TGCAGCGTTGAGACAGGGGGCATCGCCAACTACGAGCAGTACTTC.